This passage covers 32 T cell receptor beta chains from one sample sequenced in a study of blood T cells in healthy people across ages (dated by TCRdb to about 2015). The library relied on 5' RACE. Instrument used: Illumina HiSeq 2500. A second roughly 7 to 11 cycle PCR used a sample-barcoded 5' primer and a J-beta primer mix. TCRdb redid the processing of the public reads, applying fastp at Q25 and MiXCR, and retained in-frame beta chains. CDR3 protein duplicates are merged, each entry listing the most common genes and DNA. In all, the sample holds approximately 880,000 distinct CDR3 sequences, and under 50% of those were seen once. The leading ten clones occupy under 15% of the sample. The specimen sequenced was blood. These TCRs come from a man in his thirties or forties in good health.

At least ten counts were recorded for this clonotype. The chain has TRBV12-3 or TRBV12-4 and TRBJ2-3; unclear D gene. The V end lost 4 bases, the J end lost 3 bases, and 5 bases lay between the germline ends. The CDR3 totals 12 residues. CDR3 sequence (DNA): TGTGCCAGCAGTTCAGAGACAGATACGCAGTATTTT. Translation: CASSSETDTQYF.

V and J are TRBV5-1 and TRBJ1-2, with D unresolved. The length of the CDR3 is 15 residues. Germline values: CDR1 SGHRS, CDR2 YFSETQ. Between the trimmed V and J ends, which lost 4 bases and 4 bases, there was a span of 17 bases. In nucleotides, the CDR3 is TGCGCCAGCAGCCCCAGGCAGCGATCTACCTATGGCTACACCTTC. Translation: CASSPRQRSTYGYTF.

The chain combines TRBV4-1 with TRBJ1-4; TRBD1 matches at 7 bases. CDR1 is MGHRA and CDR2 is YSYEKL in the germline V gene. V was pared by 3 bases and J by 5 bases, with 12 bases of the junction left unmatched. CDR3 size: 17 residues. CDR3 sequence reads: CASSHVIGGQINEKLFF. CDR3 DNA sequence: TGCGCCAGCAGCCATGTTATCGGGGGACAGATAAATGAAAAACTGTTTTTT.

This clonotype was seen only a few times. V is TRBV12-3 or TRBV12-4 and J is TRBJ1-4, with D unresolved. With 5 bases removed from V and 8 bases from J, the gap between germline ends came to 15 bases. The CDR3 has 14 residues. Written as DNA, the CDR3 is TGTGCCAGCAGTCCCGGGGTTTGGCGAGAAAAACTGTTTTTT. Translating it yields CASSPGVWREKLFF.

This clonotype showed up just a few times. The rearrangement links TRBV12-3 or TRBV12-4 to TRBJ2-7; D is unclear. The CDR3 covers 11 residues. The germline V and J ends were trimmed by 6 bases and 6 bases, with 9 bases remaining between them. CDR3 amino acids: CASSGLGEQYF. The CDR3 nucleotides read TGTGCCAGCAGCGGTCTAGGCGAGCAGTACTTC.

This clonotype was counted a few times. The genes are TRBV11-1 and TRBJ2-5; unclear D gene. V was cut by 5 bases and J by 1 base, with 14 bases left in between. The CDR3 length is 15 residues. Germline V gives CDR1 SGHAT, CDR2 FQDESV (reference sequence). CDR3 sequence: CASSPPSKSQETQYF. The CDR3 coding sequence is TGTGCCAGCAGCCCCCCATCCAAGAGCCAAGAGACCCAGTACTTC.

The V and J genes are TRBV7-9 and TRBJ2-5; D possibly corresponds to TRBD2 (7 bases). V dropped 5 bases and J dropped 11 bases, with 24 bases sitting between them. The CDR3 contains 15 residues. Germline V gene data show CDR1 as SEHNR and CDR2 as FQNEAQ (reference sequence). CDR3 in DNA: TGTGCCAGCAGCCCCTCTGGGGGGGCCCACAATGAGCAGTACTTC. Its protein product is CASSPSGGAHNEQYF.

The genes are TRBV5-6 and TRBJ2-1, with 9 positions matching TRBD1. Germline loops: CDR1 SGHDT, CDR2 YYEEEE. This CDR3 spans 15 amino acids. The junction had 13 bases not matched to a gene; V was cut back by 6 bases and J by 9 bases. The CDR3: CASNQGTGTFGEQFF. Written as DNA, the CDR3 is TGTGCCAGCAACCAGGGGACAGGGACATTCGGTGAGCAGTTCTTC.

The genes are TRBV4-1 and TRBJ2-1, with 9 bases aligning to TRBD2. Trimming cost V 0 bases and J 4 bases; bases outside gene matches: 7. The germline gives CDR1 MGHRA, CDR2 YSYEKL. This CDR3 is built from 17 residues. This CDR3 is CASSQERNLAGYNEQFF. The CDR3 DNA follows: TGCGCCAGCAGCCAAGAAAGGAATCTAGCGGGGTACAATGAGCAGTTCTTC.

This chain links TRBV20-1 with TRBJ2-3; perhaps TRBD1 as D (6 bases). Germline values: CDR1 DFQATT, CDR2 SNEGSKA (reference sequence). The CDR3 length is 15 residues. V was shortened by 5 bases and J by 0 bases, with 15 bases between the two germline ends. The CDR3 region is CSAPAGQSSTDTQYF. CDR3 nucleotides: TGCAGTGCTCCAGCAGGACAGTCCAGCACAGATACGCAGTATTTT.

This chain uses TRBV4-1 with TRBJ2-7; the match to TRBD2 covers 7 bases. The length of the CDR3 is 15 residues. Unmatched junction bases numbered 3, after V lost 1 base and J lost 0 bases. Germline lookup yields CDR1 MGHRA and CDR2 YSYEKL. This CDR3 is CASSQALAASYEQYF. The CDR3 DNA is TGCGCCAGCAGCCAAGCCCTAGCGGCCTCCTACGAGCAGTACTTC.

This sequence joins TRBV20-1 and TRBJ2-1; possibly TRBD1 or TRBD2 for D (5 bases each). Germline CDR1 reads DFQATT; CDR2 reads SNEGSKA (reference sequence). The CDR3 is 12 amino acids. V shed 1 base and J shed 15 bases, with 16 bases lying between them. CDR3 region: CSARAGTSSPFF. CDR3 bases: TGCAGTGCTAGAGCAGGGACCAGCAGTCCGTTCTTC.

The gene calls are TRBV7-2 and TRBJ2-3, with 10 bases lining up with TRBD2. The CDR3 sequence is 16 residues long. Germline assignment: CDR1 SGHTA and CDR2 FQGNSA. With 4 bases clipped from V and 1 base from J, the junction kept 5 bases outside the gene matches. DNA for the CDR3: TGTGCCAGCAGCTCCTCCAGCGGGGGGGGCACAGATACGCAGTATTTT. It yields the protein CASSSSSGGGTDTQYF.

This clonotype is a singleton in its sample. DNA of the CDR3: TGCAGCGTTGAAGTCCTGGGGGTCTTTGACGAGCAGTACTTC. This sequence encodes CSVEVLGVFDEQYF. The rearrangement joins TRBV29-1 to TRBJ2-5, with D possibly being TRBD1 or TRBD2 (5 bases each). The J call may be mistaken, given a closer DNA end match to TRBJ2-7. The CDR3 spans 14 residues. CDR1 is SQVTM and CDR2 is ANQGSEA in the germline V gene.

Remarks on this clonotype: The junction and the germline gene differ at one end; a read error may be behind it. The chain joins TRBV20-1 to TRBJ2-3; tentatively, D is TRBD1 (5 bases). Germline CDR1 is DFQATT and CDR2 is SNEGSKA (reference sequence). CDR3 length equals 14 residues. CDR3 nucleotide sequence: TGCAGTGCTAGATCGGACACGGAACCAGATATGCAGTATTTT. Its protein product is CSARSDTEPDMQYF.

This sequence joins TRBV24-1 and TRBJ2-2; unclear D gene. Germline CDR1 reads KGHDR; CDR2 reads SFDVKD. The CDR3 covers 16 residues. The ends were cut back, 0 bases at V and 7 bases at J, with 14 bases in the middle. CDR3 loop: CATSDLDAFNDGELFF. The CDR3 nucleotides read TGTGCCACCAGTGATTTGGACGCCTTTAATGACGGGGAGCTGTTTTTT.

This chain uses TRBV28 with TRBJ2-7; the D gene could be TRBD1 or TRBD2 (6 bases each). V lost 7 bases to trimming and J lost 4 bases, with 17 bases between them. Looked up from germline, CDR1 is MDHEN and CDR2 is SYDVKM. The CDR3 sequence is 14 residues long. CDR3 in amino acids: CASTRGGSSYEQYF. Written as DNA, the CDR3 is TGTGCCAGCACCCGAGGGGGGAGTTCGTACGAGCAGTACTTC.

This clonotype was picked up a small number of times. The chain recombines TRBV29-1 with TRBJ1-2; D call uncertain. CDR1 and CDR2 (germline): SQVTM, ANQGSEA. The CDR3 spans 12 residues. Trimming took 6 bases from V and 4 from J, leaving 12 bases between them. The CDR3 DNA follows: TGCAGCGTCGTCGCGGGCAGCTATGGCTACACCTTC. Translated: CSVVAGSYGYTF.

The table lists this clonotype with a few counts. This chain links TRBV28 with TRBJ2-7; possible D gene TRBD1, 6 bases. The CDR3 contains 16 residues. V dropped 7 bases and J dropped 1 base, with 20 bases sitting between them. Germline V gene data show CDR1 as MDHEN and CDR2 as SYDVKM. CDR3 sequence reads: CASIREGGYASYEQYF. Here the CDR3 DNA reads TGTGCCAGCATCAGAGAAGGGGGATATGCATCCTACGAGCAGTACTTC.

The V gene is TRBV7-2, the J gene TRBJ1-2; TRBD1 is a possible D gene (5 bases). This CDR3 is built from 16 residues. Trimming stripped 5 bases from V and 5 bases from J, with 21 bases between. The germline V gene encodes CDR1 SGHTA and CDR2 FQGNSA. In nucleotides, the CDR3 is TGTGCCAGCAGCCCCTCCCCCCGGGACGGAGGTTATGGCTACACCTTC. Translated, it gives CASSPSPRDGGYGYTF.

V is TRBV21-1 and J is TRBJ2-3; the D call of TRBD1 is as the table states it, not checked on the DNA. TRBV21-1 is termed a pseudogene. CDR3 length: 15 residues. CDR3 region: CASRPERGRTDTQYF. CDR3 DNA: TGTGCCAGCAGGCCAGAGCGGGGGCGCACAGATACGCAGTATTTT.

The V call is TRBV7-2, the J call TRBJ1-1; no clear D gene. The V and J ends lost 4 bases and 4 bases respectively, with 7 bases between them. The germline V gene has CDR1 SGHTA and CDR2 FQGNSA. This CDR3 is 12 amino acids long. CDR3 amino acids: CASSSYATEAFF. As DNA, the CDR3 is TGTGCCAGCAGCTCATATGCCACTGAAGCTTTCTTT.

Many counts were recorded for this clonotype. J is TRBJ2-2 and V is TRBV20-1; 7 bases align to TRBD1. V lost 1 base to trimming and J lost 4 bases; unmatched junction nucleotides: 6. Germline CDR1 DFQATT, CDR2 SNEGSKA (reference sequence). CDR3 length: 15 amino acids. The CDR3, as DNA: TGCAGTGCTAGAGTTGAGGGGGCGGTCACCGGGGAGCTGTTTTTT. Its protein product is CSARVEGAVTGELFF.

The table lists this clonotype with a count of one. One base away lies a much larger clone, so this may be a sequencing read error. V and J are TRBV3-1 and TRBJ2-7, with 9 nucleotides matching TRBD2. The end of the DNA aligns better with TRBJ2-5, so the J call may be wrong. The CDR3 is 17 residues long. Germline-derived CDR1 and CDR2 are LGHDT and YNNKEL (reference sequence). CDR3 DNA: TGTGCCAGCAGCCAAGACCAGCTGCGGGGGGGCCAAGGGACCCAGTACTTC. Translating it yields CASSQDQLRGGQGTQYF.

The chain links TRBV10-3 to TRBJ1-2, with 7 nucleotides matching TRBD1. Germline-derived CDR1 and CDR2 are ENHRY and SYGVKD. The junction had 5 bases not matched to a gene; V was cut back by 9 bases and J by 4 bases. The CDR3 contains 12 residues. The CDR3 protein is CAIPGQPYGYTF. The CDR3 bases are TGTGCCATTCCGGGACAGCCCTATGGCTACACCTTC.

This clonotype was seen a few times. J is TRBJ2-5 and V is TRBV20-1; a weak D match, TRBD2 (6 bases). Trimming cost V 0 bases and J 4 bases, with 18 bases left between them. Germline CDR1 and CDR2: DFQATT and SNEGSKA (reference sequence). This CDR3 region has 16 residues. The CDR3 here is CSARDAVGGTGETQYF. DNA for the CDR3: TGCAGTGCTAGAGACGCGGTGGGAGGAACTGGAGAGACCCAGTACTTC.

The CDR3 DNA is TGCGCCAGCAGCCAAGATAGGGCAGAGTGGGCCAACGTCCTGACTTTC. Its translation is CASSQDRAEWANVLTF. The V call is TRBV4-3, the J call TRBJ2-6, with D uncertain. The length of the CDR3 is 16 residues. Germline loops: CDR1 LGHNA, CDR2 YSLEER. The V and J ends lost 0 bases and 5 bases respectively, with 11 bases between them.

The V and J genes are TRBV12-3 or TRBV12-4 and TRBJ1-1; D not certain. The CDR3 covers 14 residues. Trimming shortened V by 3 bases and J by 1 base, and 9 bases separated the two germline ends. CDR3 bases: TGTGCCAGCAGTTTTCGGGCCCGGAACACTGAAGCTTTCTTT. Translated, it gives CASSFRARNTEAFF.

The chain couples TRBV28 to TRBJ2-3; 11 bases are shared with TRBD1. The CDR3 is 16 amino acids. Germline V gene lookup returns CDR1 MDHEN and CDR2 SYDVKM. Losses at the gene ends were 3 bases for V and 4 bases for J; bases not matched to a gene: 6. DNA for the CDR3: TGTGCCAGCAGTTTGGCCTCGGGACAGGGGGCAGATACGCAGTATTTT. It encodes CASSLASGQGADTQYF.

The rearrangement uses TRBV20-1 and TRBJ1-4; D uncertain. The CDR3 totals 10 residues. Germline V lookup: CDR1 DFQATT, CDR2 SNEGSKA (reference sequence). CDR3 DNA sequence: TGCAGGGCCCGGGCCGAAAAACTGTTTTTT. Its protein is CRARAEKLFF.

This rearrangement joins TRBV25-1 to TRBJ2-3; D may match TRBD1 or TRBD2 (5 bases each). Deletions cut 0 bases from V and 3 bases from J, with 10 bases between. The CDR3 contains 15 residues. In germline, CDR1 is MGHDK, CDR2 SYGVNS. CDR3 DNA sequence: TGTGCCAGCAGTGAATATCGGGGACGGACAGATACGCAGTATTTT. Translated, it gives CASSEYRGRTDTQYF.

J is TRBJ2-2 and V is TRBV29-1; TRBD2 is a possible D gene (6 bases). Germline-derived CDR1 and CDR2 are SQVTM and ANQGSEA. V lost 4 bases, J lost 7 bases, and 16 bases lay in between. The CDR3 has 14 amino acids. In nucleotides, the CDR3 is TGCAGCGTTGGCCGGCCGGGGGAAGACGGGGAGCTGTTTTTT. It encodes CSVGRPGEDGELFF.